This T cell receptor (beta chain) was observed in a study of T cells after yellow fever vaccination. The germline V gene encodes CDR1 LGHNA and CDR2 YSLEER. Trimming stripped 3 bases from V and 8 bases from J, with 10 bases between. The CDR3 runs 13 residues. Note on this clonotype: The antigen remains unidentified.

Study-wide results and caveats: Just a small share of clonotypes turned up in the CD4 compartment as well as the CD8 compartment.

TCRdb called the 5' RACE reads again in MiXCR, with one record for every CDR3 protein. This table holds roughly 160,000 distinct CDR3 sequences, less than 9% found once. The clonotype comes from a man between 18 and 35 years old who received the YFV17D yellow fever vaccine. The chain combines TRBV4-3 with TRBJ2-2; possibly TRBD2 for D (5 bases). The specimen comprised CD4+ T cells sorted from PBMCs, sampled about 5 days after the first yellow fever vaccination. The CDR3 bases are TGCGCCAGCAGCCACCGAGCGGAGGGGGAGCTGTTTTTT. Its translation is CASSHRAEGELFF.